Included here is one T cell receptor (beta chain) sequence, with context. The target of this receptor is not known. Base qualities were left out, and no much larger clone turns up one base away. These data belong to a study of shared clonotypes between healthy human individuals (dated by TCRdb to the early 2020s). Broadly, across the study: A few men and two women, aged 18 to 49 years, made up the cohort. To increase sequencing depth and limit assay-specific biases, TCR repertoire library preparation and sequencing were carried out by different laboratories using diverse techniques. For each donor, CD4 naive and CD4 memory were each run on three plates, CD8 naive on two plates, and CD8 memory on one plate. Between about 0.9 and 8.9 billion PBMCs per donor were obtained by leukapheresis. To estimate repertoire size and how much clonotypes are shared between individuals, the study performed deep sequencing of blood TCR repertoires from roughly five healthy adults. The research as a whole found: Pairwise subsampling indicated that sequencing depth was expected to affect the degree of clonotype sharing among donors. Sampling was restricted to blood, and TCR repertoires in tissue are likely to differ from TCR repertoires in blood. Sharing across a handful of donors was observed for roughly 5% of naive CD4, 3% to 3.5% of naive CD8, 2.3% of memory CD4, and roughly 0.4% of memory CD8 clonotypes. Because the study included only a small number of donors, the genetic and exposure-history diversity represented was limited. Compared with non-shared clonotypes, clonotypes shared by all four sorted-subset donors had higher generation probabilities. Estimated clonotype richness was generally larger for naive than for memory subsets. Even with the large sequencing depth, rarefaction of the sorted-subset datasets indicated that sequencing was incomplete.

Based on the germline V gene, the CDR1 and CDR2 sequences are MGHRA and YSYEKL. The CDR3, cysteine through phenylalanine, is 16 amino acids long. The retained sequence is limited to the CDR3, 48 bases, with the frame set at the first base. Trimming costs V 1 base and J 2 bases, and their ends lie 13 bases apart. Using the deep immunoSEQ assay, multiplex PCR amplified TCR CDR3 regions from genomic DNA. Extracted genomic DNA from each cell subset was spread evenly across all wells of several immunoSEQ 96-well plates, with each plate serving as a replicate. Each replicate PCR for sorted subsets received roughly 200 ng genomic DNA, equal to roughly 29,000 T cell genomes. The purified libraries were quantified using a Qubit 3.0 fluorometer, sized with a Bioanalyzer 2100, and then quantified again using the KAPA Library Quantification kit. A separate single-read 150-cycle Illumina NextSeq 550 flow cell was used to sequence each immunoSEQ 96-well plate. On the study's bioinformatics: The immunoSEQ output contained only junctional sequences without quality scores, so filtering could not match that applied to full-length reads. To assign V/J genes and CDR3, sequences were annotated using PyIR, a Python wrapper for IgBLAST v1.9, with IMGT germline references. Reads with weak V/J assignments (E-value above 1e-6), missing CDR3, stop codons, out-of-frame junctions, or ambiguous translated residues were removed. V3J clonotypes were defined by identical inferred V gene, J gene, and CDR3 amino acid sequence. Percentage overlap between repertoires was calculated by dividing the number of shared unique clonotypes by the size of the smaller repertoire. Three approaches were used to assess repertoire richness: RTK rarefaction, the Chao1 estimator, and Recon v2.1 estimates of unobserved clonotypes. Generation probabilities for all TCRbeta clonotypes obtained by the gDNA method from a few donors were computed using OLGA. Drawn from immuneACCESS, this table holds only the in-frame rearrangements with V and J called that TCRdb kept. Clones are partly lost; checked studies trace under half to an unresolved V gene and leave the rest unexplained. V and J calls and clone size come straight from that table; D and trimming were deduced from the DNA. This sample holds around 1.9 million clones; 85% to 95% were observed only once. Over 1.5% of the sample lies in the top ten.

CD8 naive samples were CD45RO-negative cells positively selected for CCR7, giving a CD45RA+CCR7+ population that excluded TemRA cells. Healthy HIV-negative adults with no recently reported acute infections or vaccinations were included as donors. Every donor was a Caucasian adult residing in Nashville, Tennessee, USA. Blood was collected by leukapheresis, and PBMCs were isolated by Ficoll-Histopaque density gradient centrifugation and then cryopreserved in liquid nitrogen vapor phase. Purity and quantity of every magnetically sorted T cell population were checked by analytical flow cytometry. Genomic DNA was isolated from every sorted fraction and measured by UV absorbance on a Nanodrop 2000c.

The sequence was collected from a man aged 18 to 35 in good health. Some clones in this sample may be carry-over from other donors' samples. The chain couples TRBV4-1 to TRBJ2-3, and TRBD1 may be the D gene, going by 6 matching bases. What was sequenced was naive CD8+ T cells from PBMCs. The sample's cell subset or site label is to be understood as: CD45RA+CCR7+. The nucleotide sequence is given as TGCGCCAGCAGCCAAGTTTTACAGGGATCCACAGATACGCAGTATTTT. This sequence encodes CASSQVLQGSTDTQYF.